The rows below give T cell receptor beta chains drawn from one sample of a study of T-cell memory formation after mild COVID-19. TCRdb redid the calling of the 5' RACE reads with MiXCR, one entry per CDR3 protein. The table lists roughly 510,000 distinct CDR3 sequences, around 15% of them singletons, with about 7.4% in the top ten. The sequenced material came from PBMCs or a T cell subset sorted from them (not recorded which). The receptors come from an adult woman who had mild COVID-19 (a few samples of this study predate the infection). Cell type and time point are not known. Each CDR3 is given with its conserved first and last residue. D genes are given only for firm matches. Size values are once, few and many counts, or a class for expanded clones, and some rows have none.

D gene,J gene,V gene,clone size,CDR3 DNA,CDR3 protein
TRBD1,TRBJ2-7,TRBV6-5,.,TGTGCCAGCAGACCCACACCGGGACAGGGTGGTTCCGAGCAGTACTTC,CASRPTPGQGGSEQYF
.,TRBJ1-2,TRBV11-2,.,TGTGCCAGCAGCTTGACGTCCCTAGGGAATTATTATGGCTACACCTTC,CASSLTSLGNYYGYTF
.,TRBJ1-2,TRBV12-3/TRBV12-4,few,TGTGCCAGCAGTGGGGCGGGGGCAGCGTCCTATGGCTACACCTTC,CASSGAGAASYGYTF
.,TRBJ2-2,TRBV12-3/TRBV12-4,few,TGTGCCAGCAGTTTAGCGGGGACCTTTATTCGGCAGGGGCCGAACACCGGGGAGCTGTTTTTT,CASSLAGTFIRQGPNTGELFF
.,TRBJ2-1,TRBV6-5,.,TGTGCCAGCAGGCGCAACCATGAGCAGTTCTTC,CASRRNHEQFF
.,TRBJ2-1,TRBV18,once,TGTGCCAGCTCACCGAGGACATTCCCACGACTCAATGAGCAGTTCTTC,CASSPRTFPRLNEQFF
TRBD2,TRBJ2-7,TRBV7-2,many,TGTGCCAGCAGCTTAGGGACTAGCGGGCACGAGCAGTACTTC,CASSLGTSGHEQYF
TRBD1,TRBJ2-1,TRBV5-6,.,TGTGCCAGCAGCCTCTTCGACAGGGTCAATGAGCAGTTCTTC,CASSLFDRVNEQFF
.,TRBJ2-7,TRBV10-2,.,TGCGCCAGCAGTGAGTCCAGGGACACGCTCTCCTACGAGCAGTACTTC,CASSESRDTLSYEQYF
.,TRBJ1-3,TRBV5-4,few,TGTGCCAGCAGCCTGGGAGGGACGGAGTCTGGAAACACCATATATTTT,CASSLGGTESGNTIYF
.,TRBJ1-2,TRBV6-5,few,TGTGCCAGCAGTTACTCGATTCCTGGGGACTCGGGGGTTAGCTACACCTTC,CASSYSIPGDSGVSYTF
.,TRBJ2-7,TRBV4-2,.,TGTGCCAGCAGCCAAGGACTAGGAGGTGACGAGCAGTACTTC,CASSQGLGGDEQYF
TRBD1,TRBJ1-1,TRBV7-9,many,TGTGCCAGCGCTTCGATGGCAGGGGGTCGGGCTGAAGCTTTCTTT,CASASMAGGRAEAFF
TRBD1,TRBJ2-7,TRBV29-1,few,TGCAGCGTAGACAGGGGTCGCGAGCAGTACTTC,CSVDRGREQYF
.,TRBJ2-7,TRBV6-5,many,TGTGCCAGCAGTTACCATATCGAGCAGCGAGACGAGCAGTACTTC,CASSYHIEQRDEQYF
TRBD2,TRBJ2-5,TRBV15,.,TGTGCCACCAGCAACGCAACCCTCTCCAGACTAGCGGGGATCCAAGAGACCCAGTACTTC,CATSNATLSRLAGIQETQYF
.,TRBJ2-3,TRBV29-1,few,TGCAGCGTTGATACGCAAGGAAGGGTTAGCACAGATACGCAGTATTTT,CSVDTQGRVSTDTQYF
TRBD2,TRBJ2-3,TRBV5-1,many,TGCGCCAGCAGTGTAGGACTAGCGGGTCCCACAGATACGCAGTATTTT,CASSVGLAGPTDTQYF
.,TRBJ1-2,TRBV29-1,few,TGCAGCGTTGTGCGGTACGACTATGGCTACACCTTC,CSVVRYDYGYTF
TRBD1,TRBJ2-3,TRBV3-1,.,TGTGCCAGCAACCAGGGACAGCTAACTAGCACAGATACGCAGTATTTT,CASNQGQLTSTDTQYF
.,TRBJ1-2,TRBV12-3/TRBV12-4,.,TGTGCCAGCAGTTTATTGAGTAACTATGGCTACACCTTC,CASSLLSNYGYTF
.,TRBJ1-1,TRBV18,few,TGTGCCAGCTCCCAGTCTCGGGACACTGAAGCTTTCTTT,CASSQSRDTEAFF
TRBD1,TRBJ2-1,TRBV10-3,few,TGTGCCATCAGGACAGGGCCGAATCCCTACAATGAGCAGTTCTTC,CAIRTGPNPYNEQFF
TRBD2,TRBJ2-1,TRBV11-2,few,TGTGCCAGCAGCCAACGACTAGCGGGGGACCTCTACAATGAGCAGTTCTTC,CASSQRLAGDLYNEQFF
TRBD1,TRBJ1-2,TRBV5-1,few,TGCGCCAGCAGCTCACAGGGGGCTGACTATGGCTACACCTTC,CASSSQGADYGYTF
.,TRBJ2-3,TRBV3-1,few,TGTGCCAGCAGCAAAGGAGGGGACAATTTTCTACCAGATACGCAGTATTTT,CASSKGGDNFLPDTQYF
.,TRBJ2-7,TRBV4-1,few,TGCGCCAGCAGCGCAAACGGGGGCTACGAGCAGTACTTC,CASSANGGYEQYF
.,TRBJ2-4,TRBV20-1,.,TGCAGTGCTAGAGAAACAGACACTCACAAAAACATTCAGTACTTC,CSARETDTHKNIQYF
.,TRBJ2-1,TRBV15,few,TGTGCCACCAGCTACCAACCCAGGGGCTCCTACAATGAGCAGTTCTTC,CATSYQPRGSYNEQFF
.,TRBJ1-4,TRBV6-5,.,TGTGCCAGCAGTTATTTCAACCCTGGGCAGGGGAGAAATGAAAAACTGTTTTTT,CASSYFNPGQGRNEKLFF
.,TRBJ2-7,TRBV4-1,.,TGCGCCAGCAGCCAGACCCTTCAGGGAGCACGGTCCTACGAGCAGTACTTC,CASSQTLQGARSYEQYF
.,TRBJ1-5,TRBV18,.,TGTGCCAGCTCACCACTAGGGTATGACAATCAGCCCCAGCATTTT,CASSPLGYDNQPQHF
.,TRBJ1-3,TRBV12-3/TRBV12-4,.,TGTGCCAGCAGGTCCCATCGACTGGGAGATTCTCTCTCTGGAAACACCATATATTTT,CASRSHRLGDSLSGNTIYF
TRBD1,TRBJ1-2,TRBV7-2,few,TGTGCCAGCAGCTACCGGGACAGGGGAAGGTCTAACTATGGCTACACCTTC,CASSYRDRGRSNYGYTF
.,TRBJ2-3,TRBV25-1,.,TGTGCCAGCAGTGAATTGGACAGCACAGATACGCAGTATTTT,CASSELDSTDTQYF
.,TRBJ2-2,TRBV12-3/TRBV12-4,many,TGTGCCAGCAGTTCACTGAACACCGGGGAGCTGTTTTTT,CASSSLNTGELFF
TRBD1,TRBJ1-4,TRBV7-6,once,TGTGCCAGCAGCTCCGGGACAGCGAGGATTAATGAAAAACTGTTTTTT,CASSSGTARINEKLFF
.,TRBJ2-1,TRBV4-1,many,TGCGCCAGCAGCCAAGCGGGAAGCTCCTACAATGAGCAGTTCTTC,CASSQAGSSYNEQFF
.,TRBJ2-3,TRBV12-3/TRBV12-4,few,TGTGCCAGCAGTTTGGGCGGCAGATTCACCACAGATACGCAGTATTTT,CASSLGGRFTTDTQYF
TRBD1,TRBJ1-3,TRBV7-9,few,TGTGCCAGCAGAAGTCGACAGGGGGCGAGCTCTGGAAACACCATATATTTT,CASRSRQGASSGNTIYF
TRBD2,TRBJ2-7,TRBV7-9,.,TGTGCCAGCAGCTCCGGGACTAGCGAATACGAGCAGTACTTC,CASSSGTSEYEQYF
.,TRBJ2-4,TRBV2,.,TGTGCCAGCAGTGAGGGGGTAGACGAGTACTTC,CASSEGVDEYF
.,TRBJ1-2,TRBV7-9,.,TGTGCCAGCAGCTTGGCCGGATCTAGGGACTATGGCTACACCTTC,CASSLAGSRDYGYTF
.,TRBJ1-6,TRBV18,few,TGTGCCAGCTCACCACAGATGACAGCCAATAATTCACCCCTCCACTTT,CASSPQMTANNSPLHF
TRBD1,TRBJ2-1,TRBV9,few,TGTGCCAGCAGTGCAGGACAGGGACACTACAATGAGCAGTTCTTC,CASSAGQGHYNEQFF
TRBD1,TRBJ1-6,TRBV20-1,.,TGCAGTGCTAGAAGGGGGACAGGGCTTCATAATTCACCCCTCCACTTT,CSARRGTGLHNSPLHF
.,TRBJ1-5,TRBV2,.,TGTGCCAGCAGTGAAAGATTGACTCTTCAGCCCCAGCATTTT,CASSERLTLQPQHF
.,TRBJ2-7,TRBV10-3,.,TGTGCCATCAGTGACCCCGGTGAGGTCGCCTACGAGCAGTACTTC,CAISDPGEVAYEQYF
.,TRBJ1-3,TRBV18,few,TGTGCCAGCTCACCGGGTGGACAGTCGGGAAACACCATATATTTT,CASSPGGQSGNTIYF
TRBD1,TRBJ1-2,TRBV12-3/TRBV12-4,.,TGTGCCAGCAGTTCGACAGGGAGATACACCTTC,CASSSTGRYTF